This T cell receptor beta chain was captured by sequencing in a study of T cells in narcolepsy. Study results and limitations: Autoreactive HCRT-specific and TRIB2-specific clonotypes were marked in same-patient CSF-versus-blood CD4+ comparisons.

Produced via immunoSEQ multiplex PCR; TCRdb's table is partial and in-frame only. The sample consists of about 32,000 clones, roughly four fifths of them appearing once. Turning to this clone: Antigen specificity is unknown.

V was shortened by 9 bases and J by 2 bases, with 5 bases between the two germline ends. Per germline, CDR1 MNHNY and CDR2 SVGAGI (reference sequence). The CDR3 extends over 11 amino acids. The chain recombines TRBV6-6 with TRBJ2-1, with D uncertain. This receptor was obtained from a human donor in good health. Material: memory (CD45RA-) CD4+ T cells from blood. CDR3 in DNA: TGTGCCAGTCTAACCTACAATGAGCAGTTCTTC. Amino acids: CASLTYNEQFF.